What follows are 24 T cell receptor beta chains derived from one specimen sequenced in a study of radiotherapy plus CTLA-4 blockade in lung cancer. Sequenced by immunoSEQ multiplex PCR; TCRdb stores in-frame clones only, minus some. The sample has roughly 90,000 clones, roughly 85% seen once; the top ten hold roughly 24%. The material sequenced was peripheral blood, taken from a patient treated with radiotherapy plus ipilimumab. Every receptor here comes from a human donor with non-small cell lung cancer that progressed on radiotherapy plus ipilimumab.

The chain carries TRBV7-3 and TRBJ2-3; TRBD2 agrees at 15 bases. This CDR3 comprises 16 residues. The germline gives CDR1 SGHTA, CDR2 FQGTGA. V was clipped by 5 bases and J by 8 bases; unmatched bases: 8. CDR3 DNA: TGTGCCAGCAGCCGGACTAGCGGGAGGGCCCGGGGTACGCAGTATTTT. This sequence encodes CASSRTSGRARGTQYF.

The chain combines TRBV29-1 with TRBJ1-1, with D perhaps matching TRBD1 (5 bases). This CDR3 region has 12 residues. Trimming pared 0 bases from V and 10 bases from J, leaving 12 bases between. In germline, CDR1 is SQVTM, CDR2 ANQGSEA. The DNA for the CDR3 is TGCAGCGTTGAAGAGGACCGGGACGGAGCTTTCTTT. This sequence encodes CSVEEDRDGAFF.

CDR3 sequence: CASSPQGLAGKDEQFF. The DNA for the CDR3 is TGTGCCAGCAGTCCACAGGGGTTGGCGGGAAAGGATGAGCAGTTCTTC. The rearrangement links TRBV28 to TRBJ2-1; possibly TRBD1 for D (7 bases). CDR3 length: 16 residues. CDR1 and CDR2 (germline): MDHEN, SYDVKM. V dropped 5 bases and J dropped 8 bases, with 22 bases sitting between them.

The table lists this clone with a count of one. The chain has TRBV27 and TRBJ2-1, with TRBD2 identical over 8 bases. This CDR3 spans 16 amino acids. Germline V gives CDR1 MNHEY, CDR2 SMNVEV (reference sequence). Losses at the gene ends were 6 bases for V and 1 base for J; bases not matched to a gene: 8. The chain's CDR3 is CASRKKAGVSYNEQFF. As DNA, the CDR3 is TGTGCCAGCAGAAAGAAAGCGGGGGTATCCTACAATGAGCAGTTCTTC.

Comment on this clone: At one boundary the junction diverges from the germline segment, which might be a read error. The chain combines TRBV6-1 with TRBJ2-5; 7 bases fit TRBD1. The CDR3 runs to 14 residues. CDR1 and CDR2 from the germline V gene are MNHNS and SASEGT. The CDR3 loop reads CASSEGGGLETQYF. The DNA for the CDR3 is TGTGCCAGCAGCGAAGGGGGCGGTCTAGAGACCCAGTACTTC.

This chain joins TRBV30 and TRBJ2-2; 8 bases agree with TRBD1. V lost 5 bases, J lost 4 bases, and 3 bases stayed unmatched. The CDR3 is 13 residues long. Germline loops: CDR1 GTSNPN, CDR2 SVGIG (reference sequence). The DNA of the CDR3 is TGTGCCTGGGGTGGACAGGGCACCGGGGAGCTGTTTTTT. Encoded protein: CAWGGQGTGELFF.

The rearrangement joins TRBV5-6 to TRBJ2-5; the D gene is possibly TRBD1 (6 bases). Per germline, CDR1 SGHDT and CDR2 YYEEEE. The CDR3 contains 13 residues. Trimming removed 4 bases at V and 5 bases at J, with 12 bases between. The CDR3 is CASSQQGRETQYF. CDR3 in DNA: TGTGCCAGCAGCCAACAGGGTCGGGAGACCCAGTACTTC.

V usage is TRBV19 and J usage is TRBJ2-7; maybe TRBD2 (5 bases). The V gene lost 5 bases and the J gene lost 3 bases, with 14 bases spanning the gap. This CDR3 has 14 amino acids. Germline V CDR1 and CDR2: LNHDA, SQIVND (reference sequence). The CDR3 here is CASSFPGAGYEQYF. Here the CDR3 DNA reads TGTGCCAGTAGTTTCCCCGGTGCGGGCTACGAGCAGTACTTC.

CDR3 sequence reads: CASSSTGTPQETQYF. The DNA for the CDR3 is TGCGCCAGCAGCTCCACCGGGACACCGCAAGAGACCCAGTACTTC. The J gene is TRBJ2-5, the V gene TRBV5-1; tentatively, D is TRBD1 (6 bases). V was clipped by 3 bases and J by 2 bases, with 14 bases between them. CDR3 length: 15 amino acids. Germline V gives CDR1 SGHRS, CDR2 YFSETQ.

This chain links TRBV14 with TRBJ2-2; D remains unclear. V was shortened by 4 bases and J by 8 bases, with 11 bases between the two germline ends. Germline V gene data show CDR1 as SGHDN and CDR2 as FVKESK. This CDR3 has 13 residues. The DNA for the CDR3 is TGTGCCAGCAGCCCGGCTCGGATTGGGGAGCTGTTTTTT. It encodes CASSPARIGELFF. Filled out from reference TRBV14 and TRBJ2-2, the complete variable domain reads EAGVTQFPSHSVIEKGQTVTLRCDPISGHDNLYWYRRVMGKEIKFLLHFVKESKQDESGMPNNRFLAERTGGTYSTLKVQPAELEDSGVYFCASSPARIGELFFGEGSRLTVL.

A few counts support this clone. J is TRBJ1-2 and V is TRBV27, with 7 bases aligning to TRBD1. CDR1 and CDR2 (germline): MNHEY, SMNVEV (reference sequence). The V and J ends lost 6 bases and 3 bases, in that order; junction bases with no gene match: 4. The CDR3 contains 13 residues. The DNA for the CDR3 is TGTGCCAGCAGCACTGGGACAGACTATGGCTACACCTTC. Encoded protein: CASSTGTDYGYTF.

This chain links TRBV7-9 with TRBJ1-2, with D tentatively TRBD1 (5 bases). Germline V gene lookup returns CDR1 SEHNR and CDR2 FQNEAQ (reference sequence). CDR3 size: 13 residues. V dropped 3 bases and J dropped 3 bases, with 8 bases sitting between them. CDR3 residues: CASSLEGYYGYTF. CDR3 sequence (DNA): TGTGCCAGCAGCTTGGAGGGGTACTATGGCTACACCTTC.

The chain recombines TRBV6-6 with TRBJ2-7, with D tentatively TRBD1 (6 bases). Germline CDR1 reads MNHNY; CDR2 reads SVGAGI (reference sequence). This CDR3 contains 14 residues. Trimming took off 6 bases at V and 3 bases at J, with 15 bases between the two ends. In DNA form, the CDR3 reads TGTGCCAGCAGCTCAAACAGGGCCAGCTACGAGCAGTACGTC. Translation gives CASSSNRASYEQYV.

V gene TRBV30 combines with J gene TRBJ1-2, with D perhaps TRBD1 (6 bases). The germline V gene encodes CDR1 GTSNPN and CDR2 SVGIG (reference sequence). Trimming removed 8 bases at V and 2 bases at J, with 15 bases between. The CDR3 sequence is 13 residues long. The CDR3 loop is CAGPRDTNYGYTF. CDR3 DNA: TGTGCCGGCCCCCGGGACACCAACTATGGCTACACCTTC.

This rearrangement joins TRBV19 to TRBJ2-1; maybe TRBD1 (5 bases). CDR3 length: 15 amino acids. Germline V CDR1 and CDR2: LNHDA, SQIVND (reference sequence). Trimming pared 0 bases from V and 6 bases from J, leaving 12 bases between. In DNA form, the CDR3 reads TGTGCCAGTAGTATAGACGACAGTGGGTCCAATGAGCAGTTCTTC. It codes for CASSIDDSGSNEQFF.

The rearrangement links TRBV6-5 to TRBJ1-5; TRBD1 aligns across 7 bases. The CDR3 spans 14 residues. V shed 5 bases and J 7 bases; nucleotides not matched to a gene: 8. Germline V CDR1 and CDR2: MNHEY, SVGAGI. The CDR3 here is CASSPTGERQPQHF. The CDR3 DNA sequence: TGTGCCAGCAGTCCCACAGGGGAGAGGCAGCCCCAGCATTTT.

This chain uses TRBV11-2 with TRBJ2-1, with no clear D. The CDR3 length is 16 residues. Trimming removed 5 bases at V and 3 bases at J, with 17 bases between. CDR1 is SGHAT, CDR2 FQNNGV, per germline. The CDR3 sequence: CASSRPRELSYNEQFF. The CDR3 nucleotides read TGTGCCAGCAGCCGCCCGAGAGAGCTGAGCTACAATGAGCAGTTCTTC.

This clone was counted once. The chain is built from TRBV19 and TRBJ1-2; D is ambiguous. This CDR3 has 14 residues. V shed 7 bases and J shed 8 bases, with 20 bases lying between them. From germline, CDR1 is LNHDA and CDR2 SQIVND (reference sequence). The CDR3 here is CASKVLGQGSGYTF. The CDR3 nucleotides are TGTGCCAGTAAGGTCTTAGGGCAAGGATCCGGCTACACCTTC.

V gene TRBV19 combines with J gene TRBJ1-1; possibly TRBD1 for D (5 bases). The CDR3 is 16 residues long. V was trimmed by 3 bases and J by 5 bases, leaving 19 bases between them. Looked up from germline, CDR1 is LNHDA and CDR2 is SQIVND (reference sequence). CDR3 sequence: CASSMWPGRGVTEAFF. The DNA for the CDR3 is TGTGCCAGTAGTATGTGGCCAGGGCGAGGGGTTACTGAAGCTTTCTTT.

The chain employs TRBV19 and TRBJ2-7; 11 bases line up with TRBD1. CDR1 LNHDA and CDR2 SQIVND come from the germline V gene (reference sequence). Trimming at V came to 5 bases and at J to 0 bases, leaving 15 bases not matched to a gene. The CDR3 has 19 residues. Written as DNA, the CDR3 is TGTGCCAGTAGTGGACCGGGACAGGGGGAATCTAGCGGCTCCTACGAGCAGTACTTC. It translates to CASSGPGQGESSGSYEQYF.

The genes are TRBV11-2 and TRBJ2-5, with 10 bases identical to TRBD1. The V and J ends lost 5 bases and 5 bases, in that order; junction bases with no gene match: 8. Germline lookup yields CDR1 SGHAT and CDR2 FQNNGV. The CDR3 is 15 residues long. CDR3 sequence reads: CASSPTGGARETQYF. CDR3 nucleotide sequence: TGTGCCAGCAGCCCGACAGGGGGCGCCCGGGAGACCCAGTACTTC.

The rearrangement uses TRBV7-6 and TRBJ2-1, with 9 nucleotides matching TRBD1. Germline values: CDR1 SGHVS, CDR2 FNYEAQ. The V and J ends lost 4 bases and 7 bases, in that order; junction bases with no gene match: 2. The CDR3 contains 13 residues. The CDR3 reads CASSWGTGNEQFF. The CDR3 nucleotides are TGTGCCAGCAGCTGGGGGACAGGGAATGAGCAGTTCTTC.

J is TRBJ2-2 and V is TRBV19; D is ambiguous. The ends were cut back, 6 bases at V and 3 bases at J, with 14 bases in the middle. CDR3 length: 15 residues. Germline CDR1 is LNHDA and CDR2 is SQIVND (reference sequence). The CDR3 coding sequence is TGTGCCAGTAGCGGACGAAGGGCCTACACCGGGGAGCTGTTTTTT. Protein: CASSGRRAYTGELFF. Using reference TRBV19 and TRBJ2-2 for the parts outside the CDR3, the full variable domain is DGGITQSPKYLFRKEGQNVTLSCEQNLNHDAMYWYRQDPGQGLRLIYYSQIVNDFQKGDIAEGYSVSREKKESFPLTVTSAQKNPTAFYLCASSGRRAYTGELFFGEGSRLTVL.

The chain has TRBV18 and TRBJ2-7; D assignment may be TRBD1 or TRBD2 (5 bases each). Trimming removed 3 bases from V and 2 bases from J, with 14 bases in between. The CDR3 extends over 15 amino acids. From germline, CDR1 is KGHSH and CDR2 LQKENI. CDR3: CASSPQARDPYEQYV. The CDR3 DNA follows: TGTGCCAGCTCACCGCAGGCTCGGGACCCCTACGAGCAGTACGTC.